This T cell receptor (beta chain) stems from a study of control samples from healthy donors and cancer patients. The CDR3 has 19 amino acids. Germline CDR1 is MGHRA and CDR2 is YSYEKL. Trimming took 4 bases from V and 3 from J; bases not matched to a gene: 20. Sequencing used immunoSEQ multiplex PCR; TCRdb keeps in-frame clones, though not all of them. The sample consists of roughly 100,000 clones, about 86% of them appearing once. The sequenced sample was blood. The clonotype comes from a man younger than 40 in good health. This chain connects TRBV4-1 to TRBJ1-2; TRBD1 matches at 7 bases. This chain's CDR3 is CASSLRSDRVGSWDYGYTF. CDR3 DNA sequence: TGCGCCAGCAGCCTACGATCCGACAGGGTGGGTTCTTGGGACTATGGCTACACCTTC.